This T cell receptor (beta chain) was sequenced in a study of T cell responses to AZD1222 COVID-19 vaccine. For the study at large: It was second doses at about 4 or about 12 weeks that were pooled. Study-level points and caveats: Donors were chiefly white British, with a greater number of females, and clonal diversity was perhaps underestimated. Only after the peak T cell response were repertoires sampled. There were vaccine-associated CD4 TCRs across spike, dominant at 160-218 and 743-854.

Points on this clone: Its antigen is as yet unknown.

Method: immunoSEQ multiplex PCR; TCRdb's copy keeps in-frame clones and lacks some. The sample consists of 100,000 to 120,000 clones, about 81% of them appearing once. V was clipped by 5 bases and J by 6 bases, with 17 bases between them. CDR3 length equals 15 residues. From germline, CDR1 is KGHDR and CDR2 SFDVKD. The V gene is TRBV24-1, the J gene TRBJ2-3; D could derive from TRBD1 or TRBD2 (6 bases each). This sample comprised peripheral blood, obtained on day 0 of AZD1222 vaccination. This receptor was identified in an adult in good health. CDR3 residues: CATSAGGGEWDTQYF. CDR3 bases: TGTGCCACCAGTGCCGGGGGCGGGGAGTGGGATACGCAGTATTTT.